These 5 T cell receptor beta chains came from one sample sequenced in a study of CD4 T cells in relation to SARS-CoV-2 and coronaviruses. Only in-frame clones appear in the TCRdb table, and some are missing; sequencing was by immunoSEQ multiplex PCR. The sample lists roughly 16,000 clones, about 82% seen once, with roughly 39% in the top ten. The antigens for these receptors are not known. The unexposed donors gave CD4+ T cells in about 2011-2019, prior to COVID-19. The cells were cultured for under twelve days before CD4+ T cells were isolated. The sample consisted of CD4+ T cells from PBMCs, cultured in vitro. All receptors derive from a human donor in good health.

The chain joins TRBV12-5 to TRBJ2-5, with 8 bases that match TRBD2. Germline V gives CDR1 LGHNT, CDR2 FRNRAP. Trimming cost V 7 bases and J 2 bases; bases outside gene matches: 12. CDR3 length equals 16 residues. The CDR3 nucleotides read TGTGCTAGTGACCCGGGGGGGCGAGGTCGTCAAGAGACCCAGTACTTC. This sequence encodes CASDPGGRGRQETQYF.

This clone came up once. The rearrangement joins TRBV24-1 to TRBJ1-1, with D possibly being TRBD1 (5 bases). Germline V lookup: CDR1 KGHDR, CDR2 SFDVKD. V gave up 9 bases and J gave up 0 bases, with 10 bases separating them. The CDR3 is made up of 13 amino acids. The CDR3 sequence: CATGDRLNTEAFF. The CDR3 DNA reads as TGTGCCACCGGGGACCGACTGAACACTGAAGCTTTCTTT.

The chain carries TRBV28 and TRBJ1-1; a weak D match, TRBD1 (5 bases). Trimming removed 9 bases at V and 11 bases at J, with 10 bases between. CDR1 is MDHEN, CDR2 SYDVKM, per germline. CDR3 size: 9 residues. This CDR3 reads CARGVRAFF. CDR3 DNA sequence: TGTGCCAGGGGGGTTAGGGCTTTCTTT.

V gene TRBV6-5 combines with J gene TRBJ1-3; D remains unclear. Between the trimmed V and J ends, which lost 7 bases and 0 bases, there was a span of 10 bases. The length of the CDR3 is 14 residues. CDR1 MNHEY and CDR2 SVGAGI come from the germline V gene. The CDR3 DNA reads TGTGCCAGCATGAGGACGGCCTCTGGAAACACCATATATTTT. This sequence encodes CASMRTASGNTIYF.

The chain links TRBV14 to TRBJ2-7, with 7 bases that match TRBD1. Germline V CDR1 and CDR2: SGHDN, FVKESK. V dropped 3 bases and J dropped 3; count of bases not matched to a gene: 2. The length of the CDR3 is 13 residues. This CDR3 reads CASSQGQFYEQYF. DNA for the CDR3: TGTGCCAGCAGCCAGGGACAGTTCTACGAGCAGTACTTC.